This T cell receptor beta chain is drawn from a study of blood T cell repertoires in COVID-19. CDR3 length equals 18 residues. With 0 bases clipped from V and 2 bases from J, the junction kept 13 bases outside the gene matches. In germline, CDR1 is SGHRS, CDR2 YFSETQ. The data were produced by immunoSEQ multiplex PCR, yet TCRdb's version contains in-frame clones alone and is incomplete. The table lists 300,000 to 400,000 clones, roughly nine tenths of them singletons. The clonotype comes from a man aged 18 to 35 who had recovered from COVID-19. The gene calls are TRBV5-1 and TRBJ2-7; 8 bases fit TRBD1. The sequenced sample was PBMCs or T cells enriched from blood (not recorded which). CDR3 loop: CASSLGPRWDRKTYEQYF. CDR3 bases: TGCGCCAGCAGCTTGGGGCCCAGGTGGGACAGGAAAACCTACGAGCAGTACTTC.